The 21 T cell receptor beta chains given below trace back to one sample, sequenced in a study of blood T cells in healthy people across ages. A second PCR, run for roughly 6 to 11 cycles, used a sample-barcoded 5' primer plus a J-beta primer mix. TCRdb ran MiXCR on the 5' RACE reads and lists one entry per CDR3 protein. The sample has about a million distinct CDR3 sequences, approximately 50% seen once. Sequencing was done on a sample of blood. These receptors all come from a woman aged 55-69 years in good health.

The CDR3 nucleotides are TGTGCCAGCAGCGGAGCGGGAGTCGAGGCAGATACGCAGTATTTT. This translates into CASSGAGVEADTQYF. The chain uses TRBV28 and TRBJ2-3, with 8 bases fitting TRBD2. V shed 6 bases and J 4 bases; nucleotides not matched to a gene: 9. The CDR3 has 15 residues. Germline CDR1 is MDHEN and CDR2 is SYDVKM. Full variable domain (rest looked up from reference TRBV28 and TRBJ2-3): DVKVTQSSRYLVKRTGEKVFLECVQDMDHENMFWYRQDPGLGLRLIYFSYDVKMKEKGDIPEGYSVSREKKERFSLILESASTNQTSMYLCASSGAGVEADTQYFGPGTRLTVL.

The chain recombines TRBV7-8 with TRBJ1-6; 7 positions agree with TRBD1. From germline, CDR1 is SGHVS and CDR2 FQNEAQ. The CDR3 length is 14 residues. V shed 7 bases, J shed 12 bases, and the junction held 12 bases outside the gene matches. CDR3 sequence (DNA): TGTGCCAGCATCACGGGAGGGGGCGTAGGACCCCTCCACTTT. Protein product: CASITGGGVGPLHF.

This chain connects TRBV7-6 to TRBJ2-7; D not resolved. This CDR3 is 13 amino acids long. Germline V lookup: CDR1 SGHVS, CDR2 FNYEAQ. V was trimmed by 5 bases and J by 6 bases, leaving 14 bases between them. CDR3 in amino acids: CASSRVLDREQYF. CDR3 nucleotide sequence: TGTGCCAGCAGCCGCGTCCTCGACCGCGAGCAGTACTTC.

A word on this clonotype: The junction and the germline gene differ at one end; a read error may be behind it. The J gene is TRBJ2-1, the V gene TRBV6-5, with 14 bases fitting TRBD2. The CDR3 consists of 16 residues. Germline V gene data show CDR1 as MNHEY and CDR2 as SVGAGI. CDR3: CASSWGTSGSLVEQFF. CDR3 DNA sequence: TGCGCCAGCAGTTGGGGGACTAGCGGGAGTCTTGTTGAGCAGTTCTTC.

The chain joins TRBV5-6 to TRBJ2-5; D not resolved. The CDR3 totals 15 residues. Germline CDR1 and CDR2: SGHDT and YYEEEE. The ends were cut back, 0 bases at V and 1 base at J, with 10 bases in the middle. The CDR3 DNA is TGTGCCAGCAGCTTGGGTCCCCCGGCCCAAGAGACCCAGTACTTC. Translated, it gives CASSLGPPAQETQYF.

The chain joins TRBV7-3 to TRBJ2-1; 11 bases are shared with TRBD2. With V trimmed by 4 bases and J by 3 bases, 5 bases remained unmatched. Germline V gene data show CDR1 as SGHTA and CDR2 as FQGTGA. The CDR3 is 16 amino acids. CDR3 DNA: TGTGCCAGCAGCTCGACGGGACTAGCGGTCTACAATGAGCAGTTCTTC. It yields the protein CASSSTGLAVYNEQFF.

In this sample, this clonotype turned up once. The rearrangement uses TRBV20-1 and TRBJ2-7; the D gene is possibly TRBD2 (6 bases). The CDR3 is made up of 14 amino acids. V shed 0 bases and J shed 3 bases, with 12 bases lying between them. CDR1 DFQATT and CDR2 SNEGSKA come from the germline V gene (reference sequence). DNA of the CDR3: TGCAGTGCTAGAGATTCCCGGGGGTTCTACGAGCAGTACTTC. This gives the protein CSARDSRGFYEQYF.

V gene TRBV20-1 combines with J gene TRBJ2-1; no reliable D call. Germline V CDR1 and CDR2: DFQATT, SNEGSKA (reference sequence). This CDR3 has 11 amino acids. V was clipped by 3 bases and J by 9 bases, with 9 bases between them. The CDR3 spells CSASHSFEQFF. The CDR3 bases are TGCAGTGCTAGCCATAGCTTTGAGCAGTTCTTC.

This clonotype was recorded once. The rearrangement uses TRBV20-1 and TRBJ2-7; D unresolved. V was pared by 0 bases and J by 0 bases, with 12 bases between. This CDR3 contains 15 residues. Germline V lookup: CDR1 DFQATT, CDR2 SNEGSKA (reference sequence). CDR3 amino acids: CSARDVGVNSYEQYF. The CDR3, as DNA: TGCAGTGCTAGAGATGTAGGAGTGAACTCCTACGAGCAGTACTTC.

The chain recombines TRBV20-1 with TRBJ2-1; D is tentatively TRBD1 or TRBD2 (6 bases each). The V end lost 5 bases, the J end lost 2 bases, and 10 bases lay between the germline ends. The CDR3 has 13 residues. Germline V gene data show CDR1 as DFQATT and CDR2 as SNEGSKA (reference sequence). CDR3 in DNA: TGCAGTGCTGTGCGGGACACCTACAATGAGCAGTTCTTC. Translated: CSAVRDTYNEQFF.

The chain is built from TRBV2 and TRBJ2-5; D gene unclear. CDR1 and CDR2 from the germline V gene are SNHLY and FYNNEI. CDR3 size: 11 residues. CDR3 coding DNA: TGTGGCAGGCGGTTCCAAGAGACCCAGTACTTC. Encoded protein: CGRRFQETQYF. Based on the CDR3 plus reference TRBV2 and TRBJ2-5, the full variable domain is EPEVTQTPSHQVTQMGQEVILRCVPISNHLYFYWYRQILGQKVEFLVSFYNNEISEKSEIFDDQFSVERPDGSNFTLKIRSTKLEDSAMYFCGRRFQETQYFGPGTRLLVL.

The chain uses TRBV5-5 and TRBJ1-5, with 7 bases aligning to TRBD1. Trimming removed 4 bases from V and 4 bases from J; junction bases left unmatched: 5. The CDR3 is 14 residues long. The germline V gene encodes CDR1 SGHKS and CDR2 YYEKEE (reference sequence). The CDR3: CASSPGQMNQPQHF. The CDR3 DNA is TGTGCCAGCAGCCCGGGACAGATGAATCAGCCCCAGCATTTT.

This chain connects TRBV29-1 to TRBJ2-7; D could derive from TRBD1 or TRBD2 (5 bases each). The CDR3 loop spans 14 amino acids. Per germline, CDR1 SQVTM and CDR2 ANQGSEA. The V end lost 7 bases, the J end lost 0 bases, and 16 bases lay between the germline ends. The CDR3 nucleotides read TGCAGCGCAAGAGGGGTTTTAAGCTCCTACGAGCAGTACTTC. It yields the protein CSARGVLSSYEQYF.

This clonotype was seen only a few times. The V call is TRBV14, the J call TRBJ2-5; possible D gene TRBD2, 6 bases. Germline V gene lookup returns CDR1 SGHDN and CDR2 FVKESK. V was pared by 4 bases and J by 4 bases, with 16 bases between. There are 15 residues in the CDR3. The chain's CDR3 is CASSPSGRKGETQYF. In nucleotides, the CDR3 is TGTGCCAGCAGCCCGAGTGGGAGGAAGGGAGAGACCCAGTACTTC.

This chain connects TRBV4-1 to TRBJ2-4; 10 positions agree with TRBD2. Germline CDR1 is MGHRA and CDR2 is YSYEKL. This CDR3 is 14 amino acids long. With V trimmed by 5 bases and J by 13 bases, 11 bases remained unmatched. The CDR3 reads CASSYGTSAVGQYF. CDR3 bases: TGCGCCAGCAGCTACGGGACTAGCGCCGTAGGGCAGTACTTC.

This chain links TRBV20-1 with TRBJ1-5, with D hard to call. CDR3 length equals 12 residues. CDR1 is DFQATT and CDR2 is SNEGSKA in the germline V gene (reference sequence). V was pared by 3 bases and J by 1 base, with 4 bases between. The CDR3 DNA follows: TGCAGTGCTAGTGCCAGCAATCAGCCCCAGCATTTT. This gives the protein CSASASNQPQHF.

This clonotype was recorded a few times. This chain joins TRBV2 and TRBJ2-7, with D maybe TRBD2 (5 bases). The length of the CDR3 is 13 residues. Germline V gene data show CDR1 as SNHLY and CDR2 as FYNNEI. Trimming left V 3 bases short and J 4 bases short, with 10 bases between. CDR3 loop: CASSEERVYEQYF. As DNA, the CDR3 is TGTGCCAGCAGTGAGGAGAGGGTTTACGAGCAGTACTTC.

This clonotype has only one observation. The chain is built from TRBV20-1 and TRBJ2-7, with 13 bases aligning to TRBD2. The end of the DNA aligns better with TRBJ2-5, so the J call may be wrong. The germline CDR1 and CDR2 sequences are DFQATT and SNEGSKA (reference sequence). The CDR3 runs to 16 residues. The CDR3 DNA reads TGCAGTGCTAGAGCCCCGGGGACTAGCGGGAAAGGGACCCAGTACTTC. Its protein product is CSARAPGTSGKGTQYF.

This clonotype was seen a few times. The V gene is TRBV13, the J gene TRBJ2-7; D not resolved. The CDR3 runs 13 residues. From germline, CDR1 is PRHDT and CDR2 FYEKMQ (reference sequence). The germline V and J ends were trimmed by 5 bases and 2 bases, with 10 bases remaining between them. The CDR3, as DNA: TGTGCCAGCAGCCACACTGACACCTACGAGCAGTACTTC. It yields the protein CASSHTDTYEQYF.

The sample holds a few counts of this clonotype. CDR3 sequence reads: CASSPWRSGDQETQYF. CDR3 nucleotide sequence: TGTGCCAGCAGCCCTTGGCGGAGTGGGGATCAAGAGACCCAGTACTTC. The chain employs TRBV6-2 or TRBV6-3 and TRBJ2-5; D is unresolved. This CDR3 is 16 amino acids long. V was cut by 6 bases and J by 2 bases, with 19 bases left in between. Germline CDR1 MNHEY, CDR2 SVGEGT.

This clonotype was counted ten times or more. The rearrangement links TRBV9 to TRBJ2-3, with D perhaps given as TRBD1 or TRBD2 (5 bases each). The CDR3 totals 13 residues. V gave up 7 bases and J gave up 3 bases, with 12 bases separating them. The germline CDR1 and CDR2 sequences are SGDLS and YYNGEE. The CDR3, as DNA: TGTGCCAGCTCAGGGACCTCAACAGATACGCAGTATTTT. Its translation is CASSGTSTDTQYF.